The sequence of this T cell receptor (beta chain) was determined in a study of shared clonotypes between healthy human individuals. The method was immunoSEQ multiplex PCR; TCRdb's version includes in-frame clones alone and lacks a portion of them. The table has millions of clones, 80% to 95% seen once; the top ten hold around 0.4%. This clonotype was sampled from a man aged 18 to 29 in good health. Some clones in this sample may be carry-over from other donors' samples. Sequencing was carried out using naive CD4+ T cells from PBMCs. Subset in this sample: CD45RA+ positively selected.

CDR3 nucleotide sequence: TGTGCCACCAGCCGTGAGGGAGGGCCCAATGAGCAGTTCTTC. It encodes CATSREGGPNEQFF. The J gene is TRBJ2-1, the V gene TRBV15, with 7 bases that match TRBD2. The CDR3 loop spans 14 amino acids. V trimming: 5 bases; J trimming: 6 bases; junction bases outside the gene matches: 7. Germline CDR1 and CDR2: LNHNV and YYDKDF (reference sequence).